This is a list of T cell receptor beta chains from one sample in a study of T cells in localized non-small cell lung cancer. The protocol was immunoSEQ multiplex PCR, while the TCRdb copy is restricted to in-frame clones and leaves out a portion. The sample includes around 33,000 clones, around nine tenths of them seen just once. The material sequenced was peripheral blood, taken before any cancer treatment. Receptors originate from a woman aged 35 to 70 with stage I lung adenocarcinoma. Both conserved end residues are part of each CDR3. D genes are given only for firm matches. Only some rows state a clone size, as once, few, many or a class for expanded clones.

-	TRBJ1-6	-	TRBV5-6	CASSFGLLGQNSPLHF	TGTGCCAGCAGCTTCGGTTTGCTAGGGCAAAATTCACCCCTCCACTTT
-	TRBJ2-1	-	TRBV5-1	CASSHDTYNEQFF	TGCGCCAGCAGCCACGACACCTACAATGAGCAGTTCTTC
-	TRBJ1-5	TRBD1	TRBV19	CASSKSGQSNQPQHF	TGTGCCAGTAGTAAGTCGGGACAGAGCAATCAGCCCCAGCATTTT
-	TRBJ2-6	-	TRBV12-5	CASGLNRPWGVNSGANVLTF	TGTGCTAGTGGTTTGAATAGGCCTTGGGGAGTGAACTCTGGGGCCAACGTCCTGACTTTC
-	TRBJ1-4	-	TRBV4-3	CASSLQAFEKLFF	TGCGCCAGCAGCCTACAGGCTTTCGAAAAACTGTTTTTT
-	TRBJ1-4	-	TRBV28	CASSSQARKLFF	TGTGCCAGCAGTTCACAGGCGCGGAAACTGTTTTTT
-	TRBJ2-7	-	TRBV5-1	CASTVGMTSNEQYF	TGCGCCAGCACAGTAGGGATGACCAGTAACGAGCAGTACTTC
-	TRBJ2-5	TRBD2	TRBV5-1	CASSPTSAQETQYF	TGCGCCAGCAGCCCGACTAGCGCCCAAGAGACCCAGTACTTC
-	TRBJ2-3	TRBD2	TRBV7-3	CASSIPGLAGGQDTQYF	TGTGCCAGCAGCATACCGGGACTAGCGGGGGGTCAAGATACGCAGTATTTT
-	TRBJ2-1	-	TRBV28	CASSPDSSSYNEQFF	TGTGCCAGCAGCCCTGACAGCAGCTCCTACAATGAGCAGTTCTTC
-	TRBJ1-6	-	TRBV7-2	CASSFQGFVSPLHF	TGTGCCAGCAGCTTTCAGGGTTTCGTTTCACCCCTCCACTTT
-	TRBJ2-1	-	TRBV30	CAWTPLRGNNEQFF	TGTGCCTGGACTCCTTTACGAGGGAACAATGAGCAGTTCTTC
-	TRBJ2-2	TRBD1	TRBV6-1	CASSANRGANTGELFF	TGTGCCAGCAGTGCCAACAGGGGGGCGAACACCGGGGAGCTGTTTTTT
-	TRBJ2-3	-	TRBV5-4	CASSSARGTDTQYF	TGTGCCAGCAGCTCAGCCAGGGGCACAGATACGCAGTATTTT
-	TRBJ1-2	TRBD1	TRBV28	CATADRGDGYTF	TGTGCCACCGCGGACAGGGGAGATGGCTACACCTTC
-	TRBJ1-6	-	TRBV19	CASSSLGGARSPLHF	TGTGCCAGTAGTTCACTAGGTGGGGCTCGGTCACCCCTCCACTTT
-	TRBJ1-5	-	TRBV7-2	CASSLPASGDQPQHF	TGTGCCAGCAGCTTACCGGCTAGCGGGGATCAGCCCCAGCATTTT
-	TRBJ1-1	-	TRBV30	CAWSLDFGTEAFF	TGTGCCTGGAGCCTGGACTTCGGAACTGAAGCTTTCTTT
-	TRBJ2-2	-	TRBV6-1	CASSDLVDRAGELFF	TGTGCCAGCAGTGATCTAGTGGATCGCGCCGGGGAGCTGTTTTTT
-	TRBJ1-3	TRBD1	TRBV19	CASSALGTASGNTIYF	TGTGCCAGTAGTGCCCTCGGGACAGCTAGTGGAAACACCATATATTTT
few	TRBJ1-2	TRBD1	TRBV6-5	CASSLQGARGYTF	TGTGCCAGCAGTTTACAGGGGGCGCGGGGCTACACCTTC
few	TRBJ1-3	-	TRBV27	CASPGIGSGNTIYF	TGTGCCAGCCCAGGGATCGGCTCTGGAAACACCATATATTTT
-	TRBJ1-2	-	TRBV14	CASSQDWSYGYTF	TGTGCCAGCAGCCAAGATTGGAGCTATGGCTACACCTTC
-	TRBJ2-5	-	TRBV6-6	CASSPQETQYF	TGTGCCAGCAGTCCTCAAGAGACCCAGTACTTC
-	TRBJ2-1	TRBD1	TRBV6-6	CASSARGQGGLSEQFF	TGTGCCAGCAGTGCTCGGGGACAGGGGGGGTTGAGTGAGCAGTTCTTC
-	TRBJ1-2	-	TRBV19	CASSIHPQDYGYTF	TGTGCCAGTAGTATACACCCCCAAGACTATGGCTACACCTTC
-	TRBJ2-2	TRBD1	TRBV6-5	CASRKDRVTGELFF	TGTGCCAGCAGAAAGGACAGGGTAACCGGGGAGCTGTTTTTT
-	TRBJ2-1	TRBD1	TRBV7-8	CASSPREQTGYNEQFF	TGTGCCAGCAGCCCCAGAGAGCAGACAGGGTACAATGAGCAGTTCTTC
-	TRBJ2-3	TRBD1	TRBV19	CASGAGTGDTDTQYF	TGTGCCAGCGGCGCCGGGACAGGGGACACAGATACGCAGTATTTT
-	TRBJ2-2	-	TRBV28	CASFPGTNTGELFF	TGTGCCAGCTTCCCCGGCACGAACACCGGGGAGCTGTTTTTT
-	TRBJ2-3	-	TRBV5-4	CASSLSGGVRTDTQYF	TGTGCCAGCAGCTTGTCTGGCGGGGTGCGCACAGATACGCAGTATTTT
few	TRBJ1-2	-	TRBV6-1	CASSGVATNYGYTF	TGTGCCAGTTCAGGGGTGGCAACTAACTATGGCTACACCTTC
-	TRBJ2-6	-	TRBV23-1	CASSHHRSLGANVLTF	TGCGCCAGCAGTCATCATAGGTCCCTTGGGGCCAACGTCCTGACTTTC
-	TRBJ2-6	TRBD1	TRBV5-4	CASSLGQGALGANVLTF	TGTGCCAGCAGCTTGGGACAGGGGGCGCTCGGGGCCAACGTCCTGACTTTC
-	TRBJ2-7	-	TRBV11-3	CASSFRGEPSYEQYF	TGTGCCAGCAGCTTTAGGGGGGAGCCCTCCTACGAGCAGTACTTC
-	TRBJ1-6	-	TRBV6-6	CASSYSSRGNSPLHF	TGTGCCAGCAGTTACTCGAGCCGCGGTAATTCACCCCTCCACTTT
-	TRBJ1-2	TRBD1	TRBV7-8	CASSLRDRDPRGYTF	TGTGCCAGCAGCCTCCGGGACAGGGACCCCCGAGGCTACACCTTC
-	TRBJ1-4	TRBD1	TRBV5-1	CASSYRGQGEKLFF	TGCGCCAGCTCCTACAGGGGGCAGGGGGAAAAACTGTTTTTT
-	TRBJ2-1	TRBD2	TRBV6-5	CASRTSGGLNEQFF	TGTGCCAGCAGGACTAGCGGGGGGCTCAATGAGCAGTTCTTC
-	TRBJ1-6	-	TRBV6-1	CASRGAGSGNSPLHF	TGTGCCAGCAGGGGGGCGGGGAGCGGTAATTCACCCCTCCACTTT
-	TRBJ1-3	-	TRBV4-1	CAGSYVSGNTIYF	TGCGCCGGCAGTTATGTCTCTGGAAACACCATATATTTT
-	TRBJ2-1	TRBD1	TRBV11-3	CASSPRDRDEQFF	TGTGCCAGCAGCCCGCGGGACAGGGACGAGCAGTTCTTC
once	TRBJ1-1	-	TRBV6-1	CASRTTIEANTEAFF	TGTGCCAGCCGAACTACGATCGAAGCAAACACTGAAGCTTTCTTT
-	TRBJ1-5	TRBD1	TRBV11-3	CASSLGTGDYQPQHF	TGTGCCAGCAGCTTAGGGACAGGGGACTATCAGCCCCAGCATTTT
few	TRBJ2-2	-	TRBV21-1	CASSSNPGTSESWWTGELFF	TGTGCCAGCAGCAGCAACCCGGGGACTAGTGAGAGTTGGTGGACCGGGGAGCTGTTTTTT
-	TRBJ2-3	TRBD2	TRBV5-1	CASSLARQRGYTDTQYF	TGCGCCAGCAGCTTGGCCAGACAGCGGGGGTACACAGATACGCAGTATTTT
once	TRBJ1-1	-	TRBV7-3	CASSRAVNTEAFF	TGTGCCAGCAGCCGGGCGGTGAACACTGAAGCTTTCTTT
-	TRBJ2-5	-	TRBV11-3	CASSSTSQETQYF	TGTGCCAGCAGCTCGACGTCACAAGAGACCCAGTACTTC
-	TRBJ2-7	TRBD1	TRBV19	CASKTQGAPYEQYF	TGTGCCAGTAAGACACAGGGGGCCCCCTACGAGCAGTACTTC
-	TRBJ2-7	-	TRBV5-1	CASYLQGSEQYF	TGCGCCAGCTACCTTCAGGGGAGCGAGCAGTACTTC
-	TRBJ2-3	TRBD2	TRBV9	CASSSKGGGAADTQYF	TGTGCCAGCAGCTCGAAGGGCGGGGGGGCCGCAGATACGCAGTATTTT
-	TRBJ1-1	TRBD1	TRBV5-1	CASSLELGGVTEAFF	TGCGCCAGCAGCTTGGAGTTAGGGGGCGTCACTGAAGCTTTCTTT
once	TRBJ1-1	-	TRBV19	CASSLGVNTEAFF	TGTGCCAGTAGTCTAGGGGTGAACACTGAAGCTTTCTTT
-	TRBJ2-2	-	TRBV19	CASSMGAGVVTGELFF	TGTGCCAGTAGTATGGGAGCAGGGGTGGTCACCGGGGAGCTGTTTTTT